Listed here are 7 T cell receptor beta chains from one sample, sequenced in a study of T cells in tuberculosis. The protocol was immunoSEQ multiplex PCR, while the TCRdb copy is restricted to in-frame clones and leaves out a portion. The table records 25,000 to 35,000 clones, around nine tenths of them present only once. Time point defined: new active TB diagnosis, blood taken before or within 7 days of starting treatment. The material was PBMCs, obtained at tuberculosis diagnosis. These receptors were obtained from an adult with tuberculosis.

This chain joins TRBV28 and TRBJ1-5; possibly TRBD1 for D (5 bases). CDR1 is MDHEN, CDR2 SYDVKM, per germline. V was clipped by 5 bases and J by 7 bases, with 15 bases between them. The CDR3 consists of 14 residues. The CDR3 DNA reads as TGTGCCAGCAGTAGGGGCGGGGTGGGACAGCCCCAGCATTTT. Translation gives CASSRGGVGQPQHF.

The chain couples TRBV11-3 to TRBJ2-7, with D unresolved. The germline gives CDR1 SGHNT, CDR2 YENEEA. This CDR3 comprises 12 residues. V was clipped by 2 bases and J by 5 bases, with 7 bases between them. CDR3 nucleotide sequence: TGTGCCAGCAGCTTAAATTCCAACGAGCAGTACTTC. This translates into CASSLNSNEQYF.

The chain joins TRBV6-6 to TRBJ1-1; D is possibly TRBD1 (6 bases). Germline CDR1 is MNHNY and CDR2 is SVGAGI (reference sequence). Trimming shortened V by 7 bases and J by 4 bases, and 13 bases separated the two germline ends. This CDR3 is 13 amino acids long. CDR3 region: CASTLTGGTEAFF. CDR3 in DNA: TGTGCCAGCACCTTGACAGGTGGCACTGAAGCTTTCTTT.

The chain employs TRBV28 and TRBJ1-1, with D unclear. Trimming left V 6 bases short and J 11 bases short, with 19 bases between. The CDR3 has 13 amino acids. Germline V lookup: CDR1 MDHEN, CDR2 SYDVKM. The CDR3 loop reads CASSITKERGAFF. The CDR3 DNA reads as TGTGCCAGCAGCATTACTAAGGAACGAGGTGCTTTCTTT.

The genes are TRBV7-2 and TRBJ2-5; a possible D gene is TRBD2 (6 bases). This CDR3 has 15 residues. V was trimmed by 5 bases and J by 4 bases, leaving 17 bases between them. Looked up from germline, CDR1 is SGHTA and CDR2 is FQGNSA. The CDR3 nucleotides are TGTGCCAGCAGCCCCCGCCGGAGGGTGGCAGAGACCCAGTACTTC. It codes for CASSPRRRVAETQYF.

This chain joins TRBV11-3 and TRBJ2-3, with 9 bases that match TRBD2. Germline CDR1 reads SGHNT; CDR2 reads YENEEA. The CDR3 has 14 amino acids. V shed 1 base, J shed 4 bases, and the junction held 0 bases outside the gene matches. The CDR3 sequence: CASSLVAGADTQYF. The CDR3 bases are TGTGCCAGCAGCTTAGTAGCGGGAGCAGATACGCAGTATTTT.

The chain employs TRBV4-2 and TRBJ2-3; TRBD2 matches at 8 bases. From germline, CDR1 is LGHNA and CDR2 YNFKEQ. The CDR3 consists of 19 residues. J was trimmed by 1 base and V by 0 bases; bases with no gene match: 12. In nucleotides, the CDR3 is TGTGCCAGCAGCCAAGATCCAAGCGGGGGATCCCTCGGCACAGATACGCAGTATTTT. Translated, it gives CASSQDPSGGSLGTDTQYF.